Each of the 32 T cell receptor beta chains below was sequenced from the same sample in a study of spatial heterogeneity in lung cancer. The time point here: blood at routine non-recurrence follow-up after resection. MiXCR was run by TCRdb on the 5' RACE reads, yielding one entry per CDR3 protein. This table has about 94,000 distinct CDR3 sequences, roughly a fifth appearing once. The sample was PBMCs, taken at follow-up. These receptor sequences come from a male donor with early-stage non-small cell lung cancer.

This chain links TRBV27 with TRBJ1-6, with 9 bases that match TRBD1. The CDR3 length is 13 residues. In germline, CDR1 is MNHEY, CDR2 SMNVEV (reference sequence). J gave up 17 bases and V 3 bases, and 8 bases lay outside the gene matches. The CDR3 protein is CASSFTGGREVHF. The CDR3 DNA sequence: TGTGCCAGCAGTTTCACAGGGGGCAGGGAGGTCCACTTT.

The chain is built from TRBV14 and TRBJ2-1, with 8 bases fitting TRBD1. This CDR3 contains 16 residues. Germline loops: CDR1 SGHDN, CDR2 FVKESK. The junction had 10 bases not matched to a gene; V was cut back by 4 bases and J by 5 bases. The CDR3 here is CASSRSDRGSNNEQFF. CDR3 DNA: TGTGCCAGCAGCCGCTCCGACAGGGGATCCAACAATGAGCAGTTCTTC.

This clonotype appeared a few times. CDR3: CSARVLSDTQYF. Here the CDR3 DNA reads TGCAGTGCTAGGGTGCTTTCAGATACGCAGTATTTT. The chain has TRBV20-1 and TRBJ2-3; D is unresolved. Germline V CDR1 and CDR2: DFQATT, SNEGSKA (reference sequence). This CDR3 spans 12 amino acids. Deletions cut 3 bases from V and 4 bases from J, with 8 bases between.

This clonotype came up a few times. The chain is built from TRBV5-5 and TRBJ1-5; D is undetermined. Per germline, CDR1 SGHKS and CDR2 YYEKEE (reference sequence). V was pared by 2 bases and J by 7 bases, with 10 bases between. The CDR3 covers 13 residues. Here the CDR3 DNA reads TGTGCCAGCAGCTTAGGTGTCGCGCAGCCCCAGCATTTT. Amino acids: CASSLGVAQPQHF.

The chain uses TRBV5-1 and TRBJ2-5; D uncertain. The CDR3 is 14 residues long. V was trimmed by 4 bases and J by 5 bases, leaving 15 bases between them. Germline V gives CDR1 SGHRS, CDR2 YFSETQ. CDR3 region: CASSTDPPAETQYF. Here the CDR3 DNA reads TGCGCCAGCAGCACGGACCCGCCCGCGGAGACCCAGTACTTC.

The chain has TRBV7-2 and TRBJ2-3; D unclear. V was clipped by 1 base and J by 7 bases, with 6 bases between them. The germline CDR1 and CDR2 sequences are SGHTA and FQGNSA. The CDR3 has 12 amino acids. The CDR3 region is CASSLVGNTQYF. In nucleotides, the CDR3 is TGTGCCAGCAGCTTAGTAGGCAATACGCAGTATTTT.

This clonotype was detected only a few times. This chain links TRBV4-1 with TRBJ2-4; D is possibly TRBD2 (6 bases). The CDR3 loop spans 17 amino acids. Looked up from germline, CDR1 is MGHRA and CDR2 is YSYEKL. The V end lost 1 base, the J end lost 1 base, and 14 bases lay between the germline ends. The CDR3 reads CASSQGGLPGAKNIQYF. The CDR3 bases are TGCGCCAGCAGCCAAGGGGGACTCCCAGGCGCCAAAAACATTCAGTACTTC.

There are a few counts of this clonotype. The rearrangement joins TRBV7-6 to TRBJ1-2; no definite D call. The V end lost 1 base, the J end lost 5 bases, and 17 bases lay between the germline ends. The CDR3 runs 16 residues. Germline V gene lookup returns CDR1 SGHVS and CDR2 FNYEAQ. The CDR3 loop reads CASSLGWAGDEYGYTF. The CDR3, as DNA: TGTGCCAGCAGCTTAGGGTGGGCAGGTGACGAGTATGGCTACACCTTC.

This chain joins TRBV12-5 and TRBJ1-2; 8 bases align to TRBD1. From germline, CDR1 is LGHNT and CDR2 FRNRAP. This CDR3 is built from 14 residues. V lost 4 bases, J lost 4 bases, and 5 bases stayed unmatched. The CDR3 bases are TGTGCTAGTGGTTACTCCGGGACAGGCTATGGCTACACCTTC. This translates into CASGYSGTGYGYTF.

This clonotype was recorded at least ten times. This chain joins TRBV20-1 and TRBJ2-5; D gene uncertain. CDR1 and CDR2 (germline): DFQATT, SNEGSKA (reference sequence). This CDR3 region has 13 residues. Deletions cut 3 bases from V and 0 bases from J, with 8 bases between. CDR3 residues: CSASLGNQETQYF. CDR3 nucleotide sequence: TGCAGTGCTAGTTTGGGGAACCAAGAGACCCAGTACTTC.

At least ten counts were recorded for this clonotype. V usage is TRBV6-6 and J usage is TRBJ1-1; TRBD1 is a possible D gene (5 bases). V lost 4 bases and J 3 bases, leaving 15 bases between the germline ends. The length of the CDR3 is 15 residues. Germline V gives CDR1 MNHNY, CDR2 SVGAGI (reference sequence). CDR3 loop: CASSSQGRGDTEAFF. The CDR3 nucleotides read TGTGCCAGCAGTTCCCAGGGACGGGGCGACACTGAAGCTTTCTTT.

The gene calls are TRBV24-1 and TRBJ2-7; no reliable D call. CDR1 is KGHDR and CDR2 is SFDVKD in the germline V gene. V was pared by 2 bases and J by 0 bases, with 10 bases between. The CDR3 has 15 amino acids. The CDR3 DNA is TGTGCCACCAGTGATTCGGGTCAGCTCTCCTACGAGCAGTACTTC. This codes for CATSDSGQLSYEQYF.

This clonotype was picked up many times. The rearrangement joins TRBV14 to TRBJ1-3; D may be TRBD1 (6 bases). The germline V gene encodes CDR1 SGHDN and CDR2 FVKESK. The V end was cut by 0 bases, the J end by 0 bases, with 12 bases between. The CDR3 is 17 amino acids. The CDR3 here is CASSQDRGTVSGNTIYF. DNA for the CDR3: TGTGCCAGCAGCCAAGATAGGGGGACCGTCTCTGGAAACACCATATATTTT. Full variable domain (outside the CDR3, taken from reference TRBV14 and TRBJ1-3): EAGVTQFPSHSVIEKGQTVTLRCDPISGHDNLYWYRRVMGKEIKFLLHFVKESKQDESGMPNNRFLAERTGGTYSTLKVQPAELEDSGVYFCASSQDRGTVSGNTIYFGEGSWLTVV.

Ten or more counts support this clonotype. V and J are TRBV24-1 and TRBJ2-5; 10 bases fit TRBD1. The V segment lost 4 bases and the J segment 4 bases; nucleotides outside the gene matches: 8. Germline V gene sequence: CDR1 KGHDR, CDR2 SFDVKD. There are 16 residues in the CDR3. CDR3 coding DNA: TGTGCCACCAGTGACCGGACAGGGGGTGAGATAGAGACCCAGTACTTC. Its translation: CATSDRTGGEIETQYF.

At least ten counts were recorded for this clonotype. The V gene is TRBV12-3 or TRBV12-4, the J gene TRBJ1-2, with D tentatively TRBD1 (5 bases). V dropped 4 bases and J dropped 8 bases, with 20 bases sitting between them. The CDR3 loop spans 15 amino acids. The CDR3 here is CASSYPAPTGGGYTF. CDR3 coding DNA: TGTGCCAGCAGTTACCCGGCACCCACAGGAGGCGGCTACACCTTC.

This clonotype was seen more than once but under ten times. The chain carries TRBV27 and TRBJ2-1; weak D call: TRBD1 (6 bases). The V and J ends lost 5 bases and 7 bases respectively, with 18 bases between them. The CDR3 runs 15 residues. From germline, CDR1 is MNHEY and CDR2 SMNVEV (reference sequence). CDR3 residues: CASSPWGQGLNEQFF. Here the CDR3 DNA reads TGTGCCAGCAGTCCCTGGGGTCAGGGGTTAAATGAGCAGTTCTTC.

Here the CDR3 DNA reads TGTGCCAGCAGTTCGGGGGCTGCTCAGCCCCAGCATTTT. It specifies CASSSGAAQPQHF. J is TRBJ1-5 and V is TRBV7-9; TRBD1 might be the D (6 bases). Germline-derived CDR1 and CDR2 are SEHNR and FQNEAQ (reference sequence). V was clipped by 6 bases and J by 6 bases, with 12 bases between them. CDR3 length: 13 amino acids. Together with reference TRBV7-9 and TRBJ1-5, the CDR3 gives the full variable domain: DTGVSQNPRHKITKRGQNVTFRCDPISEHNRLYWYRQTLGQGPEFLTYFQNEAQLEKSRLLSDRFSAERPKGSFSTLEIQRTEQGDSAMYLCASSSGAAQPQHFGDGTRLSIL.

The chain combines TRBV5-1 with TRBJ1-1; D not certain. Germline lookup yields CDR1 SGHRS and CDR2 YFSETQ. The CDR3 extends over 14 amino acids. V was cut by 0 bases and J by 11 bases, with 17 bases left in between. The CDR3 DNA reads as TGCGCCAGCAGCTTGGAGCAGCGGAGGTCGCGGGCTTTCTTT. Translating it yields CASSLEQRRSRAFF. The full variable domain, rest sourced from reference TRBV5-1 and TRBJ1-1, is KAGVTQTPRYLIKTRGQQVTLSCSPISGHRSVSWYQQTPGQGLQFLFEYFSETQRNKGNFPGRFSGRQFSNSRSEMNVSTLELGDSALYLCASSLEQRRSRAFFGQGTRLTVV.

This clonotype has just a few counts. V and J are TRBV7-2 and TRBJ2-2; D call uncertain. With 1 base removed from V and 0 bases from J, the gap between germline ends came to 6 bases. Germline lookup yields CDR1 SGHTA and CDR2 FQGNSA. CDR3 length: 15 amino acids. The CDR3 is CASSLVASNTGELFF. The CDR3, as DNA: TGTGCCAGCAGCTTAGTTGCTTCGAACACCGGGGAGCTGTTTTTT.

The table lists this clonotype with many counts. The genes are TRBV11-2 and TRBJ2-7; perhaps TRBD1 as D (6 bases). The V end was cut by 4 bases, the J end by 0 bases, with 10 bases between. This CDR3 contains 14 residues. From germline, CDR1 is SGHAT and CDR2 FQNNGV. CDR3: CASSWTDSSYEQYV. The DNA for the CDR3 is TGTGCCAGCAGCTGGACAGATAGCTCCTACGAGCAGTACGTC.

The rearrangement joins TRBV3-1 to TRBJ2-7; maybe TRBD1 (5 bases). The CDR3 totals 14 residues. Trimming shortened V by 1 base and J by 3 bases, and 10 bases separated the two germline ends. Germline values: CDR1 LGHDT, CDR2 YNNKEL (reference sequence). CDR3 amino acids: CASSQGQTNYEQYV. The DNA of the CDR3 is TGTGCCAGCAGCCAAGGACAGACGAACTACGAGCAGTACGTC.

This clonotype appeared many times. V and J are TRBV6-1 and TRBJ1-2; no clear D. CDR1 and CDR2 (germline): MNHNS, SASEGT. This CDR3 is 14 amino acids long. Trimming shortened V by 2 bases and J by 1 base, and 8 bases separated the two germline ends. DNA for the CDR3: TGTGCCAGCAGTGAAACTCGCGTTAACTATGGCTACACCTTC. This sequence encodes CASSETRVNYGYTF.

This chain uses TRBV24-1 with TRBJ2-2; no clear D. Germline V gene sequence: CDR1 KGHDR, CDR2 SFDVKD. This CDR3 spans 12 amino acids. Between the trimmed V and J ends, which lost 3 bases and 5 bases, there was a span of 3 bases. The CDR3 DNA follows: TGTGCCACCAGTGATCAAACCGGGGAGCTGTTTTTT. The encoded protein is CATSDQTGELFF.

The chain uses TRBV5-1 and TRBJ1-2, with 7 bases that match TRBD1. CDR3 size: 14 residues. V gave up 4 bases and J gave up 7 bases; unmatched junction bases: 10. CDR1 and CDR2 (germline): SGHRS, YFSETQ. The CDR3 region has the DNA TGCGCCAGCAGCAGTGGTTCAGGGGGTTTTGGCTACACCTTC. It yields the protein CASSSGSGGFGYTF.

This clonotype has more than one count but fewer than ten. CDR3 DNA: TGTGCCAGCAGCTTAGCTGGCCGGGCAGGGGATACGCAGTATTTT. This gives the protein CASSLAGRAGDTQYF. This chain connects TRBV7-2 to TRBJ2-3; tentatively, D is TRBD1 (5 bases). The V end was cut by 0 bases, the J end by 6 bases, with 13 bases between. The CDR3 has 15 residues. The germline CDR1 and CDR2 sequences are SGHTA and FQGNSA.

At least ten counts were recorded for this clonotype. A junction end diverges from the germline sequence, so it may reflect a read error. The rearrangement uses TRBV5-1 and TRBJ2-3; TRBD1 matches 8 bases. Germline CDR1 is SGHRS and CDR2 is YFSETQ. There are 14 residues in the CDR3. CDR3 sequence: CASSLTGATDTQYF. The CDR3 DNA reads TGTGCCAGCAGTCTGACAGGGGCCACAGATACGCAGTATTTT.

The rearrangement joins TRBV12-3 or TRBV12-4 to TRBJ2-5; maybe TRBD1 (6 bases). The length of the CDR3 is 13 residues. V was cut by 6 bases and J by 2 bases, with 10 bases left in between. The chain's CDR3 is CASRTGTQETQYF. CDR3 coding DNA: TGTGCCAGCAGAACAGGGACGCAAGAGACCCAGTACTTC.

The rearrangement links TRBV12-3 or TRBV12-4 to TRBJ1-1, with a weak D call TRBD1 (5 bases). With 8 bases removed from V and 5 bases from J, the gap between germline ends came to 15 bases. This CDR3 comprises 13 residues. CDR3 DNA sequence: TGTGCCAGCCCCCCCAACGAGGGGACTGAAGCTTTCTTT. Its protein is CASPPNEGTEAFF.

This clonotype has a count of ten or more. This chain joins TRBV7-2 and TRBJ1-1; 7 positions match TRBD1. Germline V CDR1 and CDR2: SGHTA, FQGNSA. The trim removed 4 bases at V and 9 bases at J, leaving 5 bases unmatched. The CDR3 consists of 12 residues. The CDR3 here is CASSSSTGKAFF. In DNA, the CDR3 is TGTGCCAGCAGCTCGTCGACAGGGAAAGCTTTCTTT. The full variable domain, completed using reference TRBV7-2 and TRBJ1-1, is GAGVSQSPSNKVTEKGKDVELRCDPISGHTALYWYRQSLGQGLEFLIYFQGNSAPDKSGLPSDRFSAERTGGSVSTLTIQRTQQEDSAVYLCASSSSTGKAFFGQGTRLTVV.

This clonotype was observed a handful of times. The chain couples TRBV6-2 or TRBV6-3 to TRBJ2-1; 10 bases fit TRBD2. Losses at the gene ends were 6 bases for V and 1 base for J; bases not matched to a gene: 6. This CDR3 has 16 residues. Germline lookup yields CDR1 MNHEY and CDR2 SVGEGT. The CDR3 protein is CASSPRTSGSYNEQFF. CDR3 sequence (DNA): TGTGCCAGCAGCCCAAGGACTAGCGGTTCCTACAATGAGCAGTTCTTC.

This clonotype showed up just a few times. J is TRBJ1-2 and V is TRBV21-1; the D call TRBD1 from the table was never checked on the DNA. TRBV21-1 is deemed a pseudogene. There are 13 residues in the CDR3. The CDR3 here is CASISTGPYGYTF. The CDR3 coding sequence is TGTGCCAGCATCTCAACAGGACCCTATGGCTACACCTTC.

The chain has TRBV27 and TRBJ2-1; D might be TRBD1 (5 bases). V lost 2 bases and J lost 7, with 9 bases in between. The CDR3 length is 13 residues. Germline V gene lookup returns CDR1 MNHEY and CDR2 SMNVEV (reference sequence). CDR3 sequence: CASSLQGSNEQFF. In DNA, the CDR3 is TGTGCCAGCAGTTTACAGGGTAGTAATGAGCAGTTCTTC.